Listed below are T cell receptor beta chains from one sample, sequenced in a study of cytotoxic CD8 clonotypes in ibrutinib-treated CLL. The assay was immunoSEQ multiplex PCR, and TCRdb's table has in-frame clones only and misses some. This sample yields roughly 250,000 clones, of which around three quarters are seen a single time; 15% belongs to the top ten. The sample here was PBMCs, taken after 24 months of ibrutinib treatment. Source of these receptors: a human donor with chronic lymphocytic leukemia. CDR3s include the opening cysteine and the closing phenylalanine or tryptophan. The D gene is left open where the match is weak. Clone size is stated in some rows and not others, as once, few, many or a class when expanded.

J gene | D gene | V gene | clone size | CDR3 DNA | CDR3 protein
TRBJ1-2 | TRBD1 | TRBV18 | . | TGTGCCAGCTCTCCCGGGACAGGGACCGACTATGGCTACACCTTC | CASSPGTGTDYGYTF
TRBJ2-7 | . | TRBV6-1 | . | TGTGCCAGCAAAGGGCCCCCCGGACAGTACTACGAGCAGTACTTC | CASKGPPGQYYEQYF
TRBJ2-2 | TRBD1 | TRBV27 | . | TGTGCCAGCAGTCTTGGACAGGTAGACGCCGGGGAGCTGTTTTTT | CASSLGQVDAGELFF
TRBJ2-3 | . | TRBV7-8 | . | TGTGCCAGCAGCTCCTCGCCGGGAGTAGATGCGCAGTATTTT | CASSSSPGVDAQYF
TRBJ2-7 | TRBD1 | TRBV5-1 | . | TGCGCCAGCAGTGGGACGACAGGGGTTTACGAGCAGTACTTC | CASSGTTGVYEQYF
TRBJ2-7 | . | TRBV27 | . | TGTGCCAGTCTGAGGGGCGGCGAGCAGTACTTC | CASLRGGEQYF
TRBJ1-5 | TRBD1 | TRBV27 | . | TGTGCCAGCAGTTATAAGGGACAGGGAGGTATAGGCACCCAGCATTTT | CASSYKGQGGIGTQHF
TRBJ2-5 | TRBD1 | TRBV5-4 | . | TGTGCCAGCAGCGTTGACGCAGGGGGCTCAGAGACCCAGTACTTC | CASSVDAGGSETQYF
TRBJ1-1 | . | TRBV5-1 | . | TGCGCCAGTACCCAGGAGGAGGGCACTGAAGCTTTCTTT | CASTQEEGTEAFF
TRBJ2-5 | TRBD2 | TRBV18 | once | TGTGCCAGCTCGGGGACTAGCGGAAAAGAGACCCAGTACTTC | CASSGTSGKETQYF
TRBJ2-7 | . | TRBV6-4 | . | TGTGCCAGCAGAGTTCAGGACTACGAGCAGTACTTC | CASRVQDYEQYF
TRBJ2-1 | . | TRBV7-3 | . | TGTGCCAGCAGCTTAGAGACCAACCGAGCGCAGTTCTTC | CASSLETNRAQFF
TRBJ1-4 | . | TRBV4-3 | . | TGCGCCAGCAGCCAAGATGTAAACGGTGAAAAACTGTTTTTT | CASSQDVNGEKLFF
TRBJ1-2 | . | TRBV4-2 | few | TGTGCCAGCAGCCAAGATCGGTGGACTGGGTCTGGCTACACCTTC | CASSQDRWTGSGYTF
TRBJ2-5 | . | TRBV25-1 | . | TGTGCCAGCATTGACGACTGGGGAGAGACCCAGTACTTC | CASIDDWGETQYF
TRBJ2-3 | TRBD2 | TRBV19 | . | TGTGCCAGTAGAGCGGGAGTTCGCACAGATACGCAGTATTTT | CASRAGVRTDTQYF
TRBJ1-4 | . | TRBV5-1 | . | TGCGCCAGCAGCTTGTCAGGGCAACAGGAAAAACTGTTTTTT | CASSLSGQQEKLFF
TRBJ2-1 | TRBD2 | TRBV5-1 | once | TGCGCCAGCAGTAGGACTAGCGGGATAACAAATGAGCAGTTCTTC | CASSRTSGITNEQFF
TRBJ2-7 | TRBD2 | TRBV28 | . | TGTGCCAGCAGCATGGGACTAGCCACCCGTTACGAGCAGTACTTC | CASSMGLATRYEQYF
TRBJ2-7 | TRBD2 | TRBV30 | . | TGTGCCTGGAGCCACGGGCGGGAGGTCGACGAGCAGTACTTC | CAWSHGREVDEQYF
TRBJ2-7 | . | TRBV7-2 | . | TGTGCCAGCAGCCCACCTTACGTACCCTACGAGCAGTACTTC | CASSPPYVPYEQYF
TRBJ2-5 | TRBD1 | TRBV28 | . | TGTGCCAGCAGTCCCGGGGACAGGGGAGAGACCCAGTACTTC | CASSPGDRGETQYF
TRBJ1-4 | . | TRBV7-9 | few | TGTGCCAGCAGCTTAGACACAAATGAAAAACTGTTTTTT | CASSLDTNEKLFF
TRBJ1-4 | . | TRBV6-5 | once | TGTGCCAGCAGGTTTGGGCGCCAGAGCGGTGAAAAACTGTTTTTT | CASRFGRQSGEKLFF
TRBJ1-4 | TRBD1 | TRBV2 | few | TGTGCCAGCAGTGAAATGATTGGGACAGGGAATGAAAAACTGTTTTTT | CASSEMIGTGNEKLFF
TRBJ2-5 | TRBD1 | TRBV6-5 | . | TGTGCCAGCAGTAGACAGGGAATAGAAGAGACCCAGTACTTC | CASSRQGIEETQYF
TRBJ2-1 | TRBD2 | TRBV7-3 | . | TGTGCCAGCAGCCTAACAAGCGGGAGTGTCGATGAGCAGTTCTTC | CASSLTSGSVDEQFF
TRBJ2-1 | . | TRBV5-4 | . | TGTGCCAGCAGCCCTCCCCAGCCCGATGAGCAGTTCTTC | CASSPPQPDEQFF
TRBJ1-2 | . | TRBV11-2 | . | TGTGCCAGCAGCTTAGAGCTGACGCGTGATGGCTACACCTTC | CASSLELTRDGYTF
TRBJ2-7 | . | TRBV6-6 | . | TGTGCCAGCAGTTACATCCCCGCCAGGTCCTACGAGCAGTACTTC | CASSYIPARSYEQYF
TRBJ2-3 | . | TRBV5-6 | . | TGTGCCAGCAGCTTAGGGGCTACGCAGTATTTT | CASSLGATQYF
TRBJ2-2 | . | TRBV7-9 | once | TGTGCCAGCAGCTTGGGGCAGGGAATACCATCGAACACCGGGGAGCTGTTTTTT | CASSLGQGIPSNTGELFF
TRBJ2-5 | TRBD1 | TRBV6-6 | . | TGTGCCAGCAGTGGACAGGGGAAGACCCAGTACTTC | CASSGQGKTQYF
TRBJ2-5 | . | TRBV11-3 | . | TGTGCCAGCAGCTTCGGCCAAGAGACCCAGTACTTC | CASSFGQETQYF
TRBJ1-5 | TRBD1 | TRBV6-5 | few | TGTGCCAGCAGTTCCACAGGGGATTATCAGCCCCAGCATTTT | CASSSTGDYQPQHF
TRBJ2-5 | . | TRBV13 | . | TGTGCCAGCAGCCCAGGGACCACTGCGGAGACCCAGTACTTC | CASSPGTTAETQYF
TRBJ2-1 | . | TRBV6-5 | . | TGTGCCAGCAGGCGGGACAGCGGAAGTGAGCAGTTCTTC | CASRRDSGSEQFF
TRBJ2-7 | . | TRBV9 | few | TGTGCCAGCAGCGTAGTTGGATATCCCGGGGACGAGCAGTACTTC | CASSVVGYPGDEQYF
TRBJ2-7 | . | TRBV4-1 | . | TGCGCCAGCAGCCAAGATTTGGGGACGTATTCCTCCTACGAGCAGTACTTC | CASSQDLGTYSSYEQYF
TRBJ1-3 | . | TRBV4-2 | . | TGTGCCAGCAGCCGCCTCTCTGGAAACACCATATATTTT | CASSRLSGNTIYF
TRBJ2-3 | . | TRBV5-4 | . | TGTGCCAGCAGCCGCATCGGACTTACCGAAGATACGCAGTATTTT | CASSRIGLTEDTQYF
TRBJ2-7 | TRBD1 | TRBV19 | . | TGTGCCAGTAGTGCCAGGGGGATGGGGGAGCAGTACTTC | CASSARGMGEQYF
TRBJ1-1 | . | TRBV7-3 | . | TGTGCCAGCAGCTTCCAGACAGCGAACACTGAAGCTTTCTTT | CASSFQTANTEAFF
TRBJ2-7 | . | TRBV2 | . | TGTGCCAGCAGCTCCGGGACCGGGTCCTACGAGCAGTACTTC | CASSSGTGSYEQYF
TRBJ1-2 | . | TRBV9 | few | TGTGCCAGCAGCGTAGTTCCGGGGGCGGGAGATGGCTACACCTTC | CASSVVPGAGDGYTF
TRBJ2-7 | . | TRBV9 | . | TGTGCCAGCAGCGTGGAGGGAGTCCCCTACGAGCAGTACTTC | CASSVEGVPYEQYF
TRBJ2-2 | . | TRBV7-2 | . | TGTGCCCCAGCGGCCAACACCGGGGAGCTGTTTTTT | CAPAANTGELFF
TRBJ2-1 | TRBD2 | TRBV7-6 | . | TGTGCCAGCAGCCCCGGGACTAGCGGGATAGGAGGCAATGAGCAGTTCTTC | CASSPGTSGIGGNEQFF
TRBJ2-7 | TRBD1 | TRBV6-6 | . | TGTGCCAGCAGTTCCGGGACAGGGGGCGCCGAGCAGTACTTC | CASSSGTGGAEQYF
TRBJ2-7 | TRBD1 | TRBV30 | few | TGTGCCTGGAGTGTCCCCGGGACAGGGTGGTACTTC | CAWSVPGTGWYF
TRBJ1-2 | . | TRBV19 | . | TGTGCCAGTAGTACCAATTGGCAGTCTAATGGCTACACCTTC | CASSTNWQSNGYTF
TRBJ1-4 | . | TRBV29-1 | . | TGCGCAGGGTTGAATGAAGATGAAAAACTGTTTTTT | CAGLNEDEKLFF
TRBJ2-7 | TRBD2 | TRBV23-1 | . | TGCGCCAGCAGTCGTCTAAGCGGGAGGACCCTGAGGATCTGCGAGCAGTACTTC | CASSRLSGRTLRICEQYF
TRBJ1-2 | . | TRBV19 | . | TGTGCCAGTAGCCCAGACGGGGTTTATGGCTACACCTTC | CASSPDGVYGYTF
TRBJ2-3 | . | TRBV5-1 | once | TGCGCCAGCAGCTTTGGGTGGGGAATCGAGAACACAGATACGCAGTATTTT | CASSFGWGIENTDTQYF
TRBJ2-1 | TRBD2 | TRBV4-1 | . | TGCGCCAGCAGCCAAGATGGAGGAGCGGGAGTCCTGGGCGATGAGCAGTTCTTC | CASSQDGGAGVLGDEQFF
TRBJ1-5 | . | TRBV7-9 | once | TGTGCCAGCAGCTTAGCACCATCTGGCAATCAGCCCCAGCATTTT | CASSLAPSGNQPQHF
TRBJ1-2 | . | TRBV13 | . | TGTGCCAGCAGAGGAGAGACGGAGATGCGCTATGGCTACACCTTC | CASRGETEMRYGYTF
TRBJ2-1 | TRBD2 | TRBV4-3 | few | TGCGCCAGCAGCCAAGAGGTCCCGGGACTAGCGAACTACAATGAGCAGTTCTTC | CASSQEVPGLANYNEQFF
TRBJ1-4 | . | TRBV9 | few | TGTGCCAGCAGCCCTTCTGGAGAAAAACTGTTTTTT | CASSPSGEKLFF